This is a list of T cell receptor beta chains from one sample in a study of tumor-infiltrating lymphocytes in glioblastoma multiforme. TCRdb re-called the multiplex PCR reads through MiXCR, storing one row per CDR3 protein. Of almost 15,000 distinct CDR3 sequences listed, 55% to 85% were seen once; the top ten hold 49%. The sequencing sample was made of brain tumor tissue. These receptors were taken from a male donor with glioblastoma. The CDR3 runs from the conserved cysteine through the conserved F or W. Some rows have no size entry. The others give once, few or many, or a class for an expanded clone.

>TRBJ2-1|-|TRBV6-2/TRBV6-3
CASSYSFYKGDEQFF
>TRBJ2-1|-|TRBV6-5
CASSNGPGSGEQFF
>TRBJ2-1|-|TRBV20-1
CSVTGVSYNEQFF
>TRBJ1-2|-|TRBV19
CASSKTGGFDYGYTF
>TRBJ2-1|-|TRBV11-2
CASSKGREEVEQFF
>TRBJ2-5|-|TRBV29-1
CSGGWGGETQYF
>TRBJ2-2|-|TRBV6-5
CASSYRSGTGELFF
>TRBJ1-1|-|TRBV29-1
CSVDGGVNTEAFF
>TRBJ2-1|-|TRBV11-2
CASSLGRNEQFF
>TRBJ2-5|once|TRBV11-2
CARSAGGTGQETQYF
>TRBJ1-6|-|TRBV12-3/TRBV12-4
CASSLYGDSLHF
>TRBJ1-5|-|TRBV6-5
CASSYSTRGGNQPQHF
>TRBJ2-7|-|TRBV10-2
CASSVETGGWSCEQYF
>TRBJ2-1|-|TRBV11-1
CASSLEVAGRSYNEQFF
>TRBJ2-7|-|TRBV4-2
CGSSQESQSYEQYF
>TRBJ1-6|-|TRBV29-1
CSVASDRELPFHF
>TRBJ1-1|many|TRBV28
CASSLISDRPEAFF
>TRBJ2-7|few|TRBV5-5
CASSFAQGADPYEQYF
>TRBJ2-3|-|TRBV20-1
CSANRPGLAGGPSSTDTRYF
>TRBJ2-7|-|TRBV11-2
CARSLTSQSYEQYF